This TCR beta chain was sequenced in a study of blood T cell repertoires in COVID-19 (dated by TCRdb to 2019 to 2021). As for the study more broadly: The collaborator samples originated in the United States, Italy and Spain and spanned the acute and convalescent phases of COVID-19. The prospective study material was composed of cDNA or gDNA derived from T cells, B-cell-depleted T cells, or PBMCs. Subjects who had been exposed to COVID-19, were actively infected with it, or had recovered from it provided the deeply sampled blood TCRbeta repertoires that made up the dataset. A freely available public database, intended as a resource for researchers studying the immune response to SARS-CoV-2, is where the repertoires were released. The samples were drawn from two sources: the first 160 participants of the ongoing ImmuneRACE study, and over 1,000 subjects contributed by 6 global collaborators. Nearly every sample came with metadata listing a de-identified subject ID, COVID-19 status, age in years and sex. HLA class I and class II types, where available, came from metadata supplied by the sample provider rather than from assay-based typing.

Each collaborating institution followed its own protocols to collect whole blood in K2EDTA tubes. Collaborator samples were shipped for TCRbeta analysis as frozen whole blood, isolated PBMCs, or DNA extracted from either sample type. Here is what the overall study found, with its caveats: How much clinical and demographic metadata was included differed by source and by participant, and the metadata was provided uncurated.

Cut back by 3 bases and 1 base, the V and J ends lie 10 bases apart. According to the germline V gene, CDR1 reads SGHTA and CDR2 reads FQGNSA. From cysteine to phenylalanine, the CDR3 is 14 amino acids long. The DNA shown is the 42-base CDR3, in frame from base 1. TCRbeta CDR3 regions were amplified from genomic DNA using the immunoSEQ Assay, a bias-controlled multiplex PCR. Per the authors' processing: Within the assay, amplification of reference gene primers was used to estimate how many nucleated cells each sample contained. To quantify the absolute abundance of each unique TCRbeta CDR3 rearrangement, sequence reads were collapsed and filtered. For each sample, productive Simpson clonality was calculated as the square root of Simpson's diversity index over productive rearrangements. Held by TCRdb, this immuneACCESS table contains in-frame sequences only and omits some clones. Under half of the omission traces to an unresolved V gene where checked; the cause of the rest is unknown. V, J and clone size are those of that table, while D and trimming were read from the DNA. The sample records about 110,000 clones, 60% to 85% of which are singletons. The ten largest clones represent about 4.1% of the sample.

Regarding this clone: Its antigen remains undetermined. No quality values exist for individual bases; no much larger clone is one base distant.

The TCR sequence derives from a human donor in a cohort sampled during active or convalescent COVID-19. The sample was peripheral blood. The chain couples TRBV7-2 to TRBJ2-7; TRBD1 is possibly the D segment (5 matching bases). Here the CDR3 is given as CASSFRQFSYEQYF. The nucleotides are TGTGCCAGCAGCTTTCGACAGTTTTCCTACGAGCAGTACTTC.